One and the same sample provided the 27 T cell receptor beta chains below, sequenced in a study of blood T cell repertoires in COVID-19 (TCRdb year 2020). Receptor libraries were prepared by the immunoSEQ multiplex PCR assay. TCRdb mirrors the immuneACCESS table, restricted to in-frame sequences. Some clones are absent from its copies; in checked studies, under half trace to an unresolved V gene, and the reason for the others is unknown. This sample gives about 160,000 clones in total; 80% of them show up just once. The ten largest clonotypes hold nearly 3.5% of the sample. The sequenced sample was PBMCs or T cells enriched from blood (not recorded which). The receptor source for this set is a woman in her sixties or seventies who had recovered from COVID-19.

The chain employs TRBV30 and TRBJ2-3, with D unresolved. The V and J ends lost 1 base and 4 bases respectively, with 9 bases between them. The CDR3 extends over 13 amino acids. The germline CDR1 and CDR2 sequences are GTSNPN and SVGIG (reference sequence). This CDR3 is CAWSGIAADTQYF. In DNA, the CDR3 is TGTGCCTGGAGTGGGATAGCTGCAGATACGCAGTATTTT. Filled out from reference TRBV30 and TRBJ2-3, the complete variable domain reads SQTIHQWPATLVQPVGSPLSLECTVEGTSNPNLYWYRQAAGRGLQLLFYSVGIGQISSEVPQNLSASRPQDRQFILSSKKLLLSDSGFYLCAWSGIAADTQYFGPGTRLTVL.

This clone has a handful of counts. The CDR3 coding sequence is TGTGCCAGCAGTTTAGTACAGACCTACGAGCAGTACTTC. Protein: CASSLVQTYEQYF. This chain uses TRBV12-3 or TRBV12-4 with TRBJ2-7, with D unresolved. V shed 1 base and J shed 2 bases, with 6 bases lying between them. The CDR3 consists of 13 residues.

As for this clone: Other DNA sequences in this specimen translate into the identical CDR3. The gene calls are TRBV5-1 and TRBJ2-1, with D tentatively TRBD1 (5 bases). Trimming shortened V by 0 bases and J by 0 bases, and 10 bases separated the two germline ends. CDR3 size: 16 residues. Germline V gene sequence: CDR1 SGHRS, CDR2 YFSETQ. Here the CDR3 reads CASSLAQGSSYNEQFF. CDR3 in DNA: TGCGCCAGCAGCTTGGCGCAGGGAAGCTCCTACAATGAGCAGTTCTTC.

J is TRBJ1-1 and V is TRBV10-1, with a tentative D call TRBD1 (5 bases). Germline lookup yields CDR1 WNHNN and CDR2 SYGVQD (reference sequence). The length of the CDR3 is 17 residues. Trimming left V 0 bases short and J 0 bases short, with 14 bases between. This chain's CDR3 is CASSESRDGLMNTEAFF. DNA of the CDR3: TGCGCCAGCAGTGAGTCGCGGGACGGGTTAATGAACACTGAAGCTTTCTTT.

This clone was seen a single time. The chain recombines TRBV6-5 with TRBJ2-1, with 7 bases fitting TRBD1. V lost 5 bases and J lost 7; bases outside the gene matches: 11. The CDR3 has 15 amino acids. Germline assignment: CDR1 MNHEY and CDR2 SVGAGI. The DNA for the CDR3 is TGTGCCAGCAGTCGGTACAGACAGGGCTGGAATGAGCAGTTCTTC. This encodes CASSRYRQGWNEQFF.

This chain joins TRBV24-1 and TRBJ1-3; a weak D match, TRBD1 (6 bases). Trimming cost V 6 bases and J 1 base, with 9 bases left between them. CDR3 length: 14 amino acids. Germline CDR1 is KGHDR and CDR2 is SFDVKD. As DNA, the CDR3 is TGTGCCACCAGTACAGGGTTTTCTGGAAACACCATATATTTT. Residues: CATSTGFSGNTIYF.

The gene calls are TRBV11-3 and TRBJ2-1; TRBD2 matches 8 bases. Germline V lookup: CDR1 SGHNT, CDR2 YENEEA. After removal of 5 bases from V and 3 bases from J, the junction contained 3 bases not matched to a gene. The length of the CDR3 is 14 residues. The CDR3 region is CASSDSGDYNEQFF. The CDR3 DNA sequence: TGTGCCAGCAGCGATAGCGGGGACTACAATGAGCAGTTCTTC.

The V gene is TRBV19, the J gene TRBJ1-4; 8 positions match TRBD1. The CDR3 has 14 residues. V lost 6 bases and J lost 6; bases outside the gene matches: 6. Germline assignment: CDR1 LNHDA and CDR2 SQIVND (reference sequence). The DNA of the CDR3 is TGTGCCAGTAGGGCAACAGGGGGGGATGAAAAACTGTTTTTT. Protein sequence: CASRATGGDEKLFF.

This clone was recorded only once. The genes are TRBV28 and TRBJ2-7; a weak D match, TRBD2 (5 bases). The CDR3 sequence is 11 residues long. Germline CDR1 and CDR2: MDHEN and SYDVKM. Trimming pared 3 bases from V and 6 bases from J, leaving 6 bases between. The CDR3 spells CASSFTSEQYF. In nucleotides, the CDR3 is TGTGCCAGCAGTTTCACTAGCGAGCAGTACTTC.

This clone appeared a single time. The chain joins TRBV5-1 to TRBJ1-4, with 10 bases identical to TRBD1. The CDR3 spans 16 residues. The ends lost 4 bases at V and 3 bases at J; junction bases unmatched: 6. The V gene's germline CDR1 is SGHRS and CDR2 YFSETQ. As DNA, the CDR3 is TGCGCCAGCAGCGCCTGGACAGGGGGATCTAATGAAAAACTGTTTTTT. Encoded protein: CASSAWTGGSNEKLFF.

This chain uses TRBV6-5 with TRBJ1-5; 8 bases map to TRBD1. CDR3 length: 15 amino acids. Trimming at V came to 6 bases and at J to 1 base, leaving 5 bases not matched to a gene. Germline loops: CDR1 MNHEY, CDR2 SVGAGI. The CDR3 loop is CASSPDRGSNQPQHF. The CDR3 region has the DNA TGTGCCAGCAGCCCCGACAGGGGAAGCAATCAGCCCCAGCATTTT.

Concerning this clone itself: A junction boundary mismatches the germline segment, possibly from a read error. The V and J genes are TRBV10-2 and TRBJ2-7, with D possibly matching TRBD2 (7 bases). The CDR3 loop spans 13 amino acids. Germline V gives CDR1 WSHSY, CDR2 SAAADI. CDR3 protein: CASSDGTTNSGTF. Written as DNA, the CDR3 is TGCGCCAGCAGTGACGGGACAACAAACAGCGGGACCTTC.

The V gene is TRBV14, the J gene TRBJ1-2, with TRBD1 identical over 8 bases. CDR1 is SGHDN, CDR2 FVKESK, per germline. The CDR3 covers 16 residues. V lost 3 bases and J lost 0; bases outside the gene matches: 6. This CDR3 reads CASSQGQGASNYGYTF. The CDR3 bases are TGTGCCAGCAGCCAGGGGCAGGGGGCTTCTAACTATGGCTACACCTTC. The whole variable domain, remainder taken from reference TRBV14 and TRBJ1-2, is EAGVTQFPSHSVIEKGQTVTLRCDPISGHDNLYWYRRVMGKEIKFLLHFVKESKQDESGMPNNRFLAERTGGTYSTLKVQPAELEDSGVYFCASSQGQGASNYGYTFGSGTRLTVV.

The chain couples TRBV3-1 (or the pseudogene TRBV3-2) to TRBJ1-6; 7 bases align to TRBD1. Germline values: CDR1 LGHDT, CDR2 YNNKEL (reference sequence). The CDR3 has 15 amino acids. With 1 base clipped from V and 5 bases from J, the junction kept 2 bases outside the gene matches. CDR3 coding DNA: TGTGCCAGCAGCCAAGGGGACAGTCATAATTCACCCCTCCACTTT. Its translation: CASSQGDSHNSPLHF.

V gene TRBV5-1 combines with J gene TRBJ1-5, with D possibly TRBD1 on 6 matching bases. The ends were cut back, 0 bases at V and 4 bases at J, with 11 bases in the middle. The CDR3 has 15 residues. CDR1 is SGHRS, CDR2 YFSETQ, per germline. CDR3 nucleotides: TGCGCCAGCAGCTTGGAGGGACACGAAAATCAGCCCCAGCATTTT. It is translated as CASSLEGHENQPQHF. Complete variable domain (other parts from reference TRBV5-1 and TRBJ1-5): KAGVTQTPRYLIKTRGQQVTLSCSPISGHRSVSWYQQTPGQGLQFLFEYFSETQRNKGNFPGRFSGRQFSNSRSEMNVSTLELGDSALYLCASSLEGHENQPQHFGDGTRLSIL.

This clone has only one observation. The gene calls are TRBV30 and TRBJ2-7, with D possibly matching TRBD2 (7 bases). From germline, CDR1 is GTSNPN and CDR2 SVGIG (reference sequence). The V and J ends lost 3 bases and 0 bases respectively, with 12 bases between them. The CDR3 consists of 14 residues. CDR3 region: CAWRVAGASYEQYF. CDR3 sequence (DNA): TGTGCCTGGAGGGTGGCGGGGGCCTCCTACGAGCAGTACTTC.

The chain's CDR3 is CASSLDLIYEQYF. In nucleotides, the CDR3 is TGCGCCAGCAGCTTGGATCTTATCTACGAGCAGTACTTC. The V call is TRBV5-1, the J call TRBJ2-7; D gene uncertain. Germline-derived CDR1 and CDR2 are SGHRS and YFSETQ. The V end was cut by 0 bases, the J end by 3 bases, with 7 bases between. The CDR3 sequence is 13 residues long.

The chain has TRBV18 and TRBJ1-1; D is perhaps TRBD1 (5 bases). The CDR3 loop spans 15 amino acids. Germline CDR1 and CDR2: KGHSH and LQKENI. The V and J ends lost 3 bases and 2 bases respectively, with 13 bases between them. The CDR3 DNA sequence: TGTGCCAGCTCACCTCCGAAGGGGTCTAACACTGAAGCTTTCTTT. Its protein is CASSPPKGSNTEAFF.

This chain uses TRBV5-6 with TRBJ1-6; TRBD1 matches at 9 bases. The CDR3 spans 16 residues. Per germline, CDR1 SGHDT and CDR2 YYEEEE. V gave up 3 bases and J gave up 8 bases; unmatched junction bases: 9. CDR3 amino acids: CASSSLGDRAYSPLHF. The CDR3 region has the DNA TGTGCCAGCAGCTCCCTAGGGGACAGGGCTTATTCACCCCTCCACTTT.

This clone showed up just once. The chain uses TRBV5-1 and TRBJ2-3; the match to TRBD2 covers 13 bases. Germline assignment: CDR1 SGHRS and CDR2 YFSETQ. After removal of 4 bases from V and 0 bases from J, the junction contained 26 bases not matched to a gene. This CDR3 has 24 residues. CDR3 coding DNA: TGCGCCAGCAGCCAGGGGGTCTTGAGACTAGCGGGGGGTAGACCCAACTCGAGCACAGATACGCAGTATTTT. It codes for CASSQGVLRLAGGRPNSSTDTQYF.

In its sample, this clone was seen once. The chain links TRBV3-1 (or the pseudogene TRBV3-2) to TRBJ1-3, with D maybe TRBD1 (5 bases). Per the germline V gene, CDR1 is LGHDT and CDR2 is YNNKEL (reference sequence). The CDR3 extends over 17 amino acids. V was shortened by 1 base and J by 2 bases, with 15 bases between the two germline ends. The CDR3 sequence is CASSQGFSRAAGNTIYF. CDR3 DNA: TGTGCCAGCAGCCAAGGTTTTTCCAGGGCGGCTGGAAACACCATATATTTT.

The chain has TRBV5-4 and TRBJ2-1; D is possibly TRBD1 (5 bases). This CDR3 is built from 15 residues. Per the germline V gene, CDR1 is SGHNT and CDR2 is YYREEE (reference sequence). V lost 4 bases and J lost 5, with 16 bases in between. As DNA, the CDR3 is TGTGCCAGCAGCCAAAGGCAGGGTAGGGACAATGAGCAGTTCTTC. Translated, it gives CASSQRQGRDNEQFF.

This chain links TRBV5-1 with TRBJ1-4; D is possibly TRBD1 (5 bases). Trimming removed 0 bases at V and 8 bases at J, with 14 bases between. The CDR3 is 15 amino acids. The germline CDR1 and CDR2 sequences are SGHRS and YFSETQ. The CDR3: CASSLDAGRGEKLFF. The CDR3 DNA follows: TGCGCCAGCAGCTTGGATGCGGGGCGAGGCGAAAAACTGTTTTTT.

The chain employs TRBV11-2 and TRBJ1-1, with D perhaps TRBD1 (6 bases). The CDR3 is made up of 15 amino acids. Trimming cost V 5 bases and J 7 bases, with 20 bases left between them. Germline V CDR1 and CDR2: SGHAT, FQNNGV. The CDR3 DNA reads TGTGCCAGCAGCCCACAGACGGGGGGCCTGGGTGAAGCTTTCTTT. Encoded protein: CASSPQTGGLGEAFF.

As DNA, the CDR3 is TGTGCCACCGAACAAAGCGGGGTTGAAAAACTGTTTTTT. This encodes CATEQSGVEKLFF. This sequence joins TRBV25-1 and TRBJ1-4; D remains unclear. This CDR3 has 13 residues. Germline CDR1 is MGHDK and CDR2 is SYGVNS. Between the trimmed V and J ends, which lost 10 bases and 7 bases, there was a span of 16 bases.

The V call is TRBV5-1, the J call TRBJ2-2; TRBD1 matches at 12 bases. CDR1 SGHRS and CDR2 YFSETQ come from the germline V gene. V lost 3 bases, J lost 3 bases, and 9 bases stayed unmatched. This CDR3 is 18 amino acids long. The CDR3 DNA reads as TGCGCCAGCAGCTCGGGACAGGGGGCTCTTCGTCACACCGGGGAGCTGTTTTTT. Amino acid sequence: CASSSGQGALRHTGELFF.

The V call is TRBV5-5, the J call TRBJ1-1; TRBD1 matches 8 bases. V was clipped by 4 bases and J by 3 bases; unmatched bases: 8. This CDR3 spans 15 amino acids. Germline CDR1 is SGHKS and CDR2 is YYEKEE (reference sequence). Here the CDR3 reads CASSGGTGLYTEAFF. CDR3 bases: TGTGCCAGCAGCGGGGGGACAGGCCTCTACACTGAAGCTTTCTTT.